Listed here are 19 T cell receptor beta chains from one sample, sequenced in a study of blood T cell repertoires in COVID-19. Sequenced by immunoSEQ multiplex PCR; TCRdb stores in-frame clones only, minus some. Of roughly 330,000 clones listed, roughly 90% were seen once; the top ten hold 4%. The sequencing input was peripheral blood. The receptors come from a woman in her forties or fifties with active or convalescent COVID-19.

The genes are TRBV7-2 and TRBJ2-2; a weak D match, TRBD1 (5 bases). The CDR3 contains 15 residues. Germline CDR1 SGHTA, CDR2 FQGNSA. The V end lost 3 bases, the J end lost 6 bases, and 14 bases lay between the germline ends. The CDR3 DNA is TGTGCCAGCAGCTTGATTACAGGATTCCCCGGGGAGCTGTTTTTT. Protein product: CASSLITGFPGELFF.

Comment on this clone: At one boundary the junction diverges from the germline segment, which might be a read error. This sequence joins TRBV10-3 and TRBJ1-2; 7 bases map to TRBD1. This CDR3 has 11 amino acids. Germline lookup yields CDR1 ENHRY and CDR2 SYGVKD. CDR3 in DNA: TGTGCCATCAGTGAGGGAGGAGGGGGCCGGTTC. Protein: CAISEGGGGRF.

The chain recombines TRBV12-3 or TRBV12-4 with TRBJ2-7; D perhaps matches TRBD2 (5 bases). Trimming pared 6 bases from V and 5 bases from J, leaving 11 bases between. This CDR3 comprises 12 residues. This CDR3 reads CASRQEADEQYF. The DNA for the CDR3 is TGTGCCAGCAGGCAGGAGGCAGACGAGCAGTACTTC.

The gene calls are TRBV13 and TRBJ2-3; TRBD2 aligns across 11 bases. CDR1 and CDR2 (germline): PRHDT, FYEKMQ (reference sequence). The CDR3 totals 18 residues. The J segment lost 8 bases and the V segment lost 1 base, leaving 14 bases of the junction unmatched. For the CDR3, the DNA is TGTGCCAGCAGCTTAGCGACTAGCGGGGACCTTAGGGGGGGTACGCAGTATTTT. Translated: CASSLATSGDLRGGTQYF.

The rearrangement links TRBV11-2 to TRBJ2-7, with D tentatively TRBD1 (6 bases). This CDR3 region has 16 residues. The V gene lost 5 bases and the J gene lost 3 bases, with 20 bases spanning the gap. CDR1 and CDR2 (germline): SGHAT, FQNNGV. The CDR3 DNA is TGTGCCAGCAGCCCCCGGACAGCTCTATTAAACTACGAGCAGTACTTC. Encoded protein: CASSPRTALLNYEQYF.

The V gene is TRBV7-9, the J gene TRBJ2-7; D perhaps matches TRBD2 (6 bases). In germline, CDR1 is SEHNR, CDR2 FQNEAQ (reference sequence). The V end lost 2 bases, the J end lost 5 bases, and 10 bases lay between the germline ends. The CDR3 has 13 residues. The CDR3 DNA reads TGTGCCAGCAGCTTAATGGCTAGCGACGAGCAGTACTTC. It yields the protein CASSLMASDEQYF.

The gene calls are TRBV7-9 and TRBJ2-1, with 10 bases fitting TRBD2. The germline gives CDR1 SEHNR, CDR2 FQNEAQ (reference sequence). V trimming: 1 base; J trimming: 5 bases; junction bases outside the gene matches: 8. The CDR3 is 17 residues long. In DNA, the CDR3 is TGTGCCAGCAGCTTAGTAGGCGGACTAGCGGTTAACAATGAGCAGTTCTTC. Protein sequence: CASSLVGGLAVNNEQFF.

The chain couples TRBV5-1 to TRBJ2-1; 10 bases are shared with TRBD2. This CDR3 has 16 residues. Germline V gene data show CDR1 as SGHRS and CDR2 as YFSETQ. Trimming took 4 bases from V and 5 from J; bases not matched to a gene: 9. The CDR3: CASSLGGTSVNNEQFF. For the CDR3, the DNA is TGCGCCAGCAGCCTAGGCGGGACTAGCGTAAACAATGAGCAGTTCTTC.

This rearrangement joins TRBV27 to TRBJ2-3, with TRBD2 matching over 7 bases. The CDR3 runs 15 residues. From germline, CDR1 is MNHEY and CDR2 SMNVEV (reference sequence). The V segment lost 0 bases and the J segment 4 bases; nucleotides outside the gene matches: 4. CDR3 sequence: CASSLSILAADTQYF. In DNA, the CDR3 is TGTGCCAGCAGTTTATCGATTCTAGCGGCAGATACGCAGTATTTT.

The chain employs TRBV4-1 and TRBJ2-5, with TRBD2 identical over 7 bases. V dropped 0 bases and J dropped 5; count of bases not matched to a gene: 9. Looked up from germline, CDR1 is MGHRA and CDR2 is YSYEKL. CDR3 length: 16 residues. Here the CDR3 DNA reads TGCGCCAGCAGCCAAGAGTGGGGAGGGATTGGGGAGACCCAGTACTTC. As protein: CASSQEWGGIGETQYF.

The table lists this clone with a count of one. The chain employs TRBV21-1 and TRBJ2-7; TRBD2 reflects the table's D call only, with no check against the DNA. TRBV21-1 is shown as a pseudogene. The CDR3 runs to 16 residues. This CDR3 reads CASSKEPTSGNYEQYF. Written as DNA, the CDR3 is TGTGCCAGCAGCAAAGAGCCGACTAGCGGGAACTACGAGCAGTACTTC.

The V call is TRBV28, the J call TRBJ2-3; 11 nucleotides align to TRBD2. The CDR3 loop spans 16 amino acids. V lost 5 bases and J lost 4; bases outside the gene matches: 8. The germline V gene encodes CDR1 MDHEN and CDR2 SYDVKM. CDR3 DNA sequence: TGTGCCAGCAGTATACCGATAGCGGGAGGGTCAGATACGCAGTATTTT. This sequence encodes CASSIPIAGGSDTQYF.

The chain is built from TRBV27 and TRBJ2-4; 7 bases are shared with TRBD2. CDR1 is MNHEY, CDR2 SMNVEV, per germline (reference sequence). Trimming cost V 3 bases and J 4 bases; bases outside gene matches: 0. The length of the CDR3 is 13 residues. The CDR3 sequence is CASSLGGKNIQYF. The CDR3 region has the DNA TGTGCCAGCAGTTTGGGGGGGAAAAACATTCAGTACTTC.

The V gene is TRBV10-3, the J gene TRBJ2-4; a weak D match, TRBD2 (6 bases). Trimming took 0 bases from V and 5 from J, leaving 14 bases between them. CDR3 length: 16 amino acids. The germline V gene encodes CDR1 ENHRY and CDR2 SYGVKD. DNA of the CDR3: TGTGCCATCAGTGAGTCAGGACTACCTTTACAAAACATTCAGTACTTC. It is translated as CAISESGLPLQNIQYF.

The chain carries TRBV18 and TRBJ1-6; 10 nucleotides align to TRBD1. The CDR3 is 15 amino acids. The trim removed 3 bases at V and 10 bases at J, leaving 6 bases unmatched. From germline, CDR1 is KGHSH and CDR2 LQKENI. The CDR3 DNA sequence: TGTGCCAGCTCACCGATGGGACAGGGGAGGTCACCCCTCCACTTT. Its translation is CASSPMGQGRSPLHF.

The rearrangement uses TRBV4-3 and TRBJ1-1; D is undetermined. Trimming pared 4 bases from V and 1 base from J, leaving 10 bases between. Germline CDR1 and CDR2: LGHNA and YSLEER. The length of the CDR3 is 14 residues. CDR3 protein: CASSPLPKNTEAFF. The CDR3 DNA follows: TGCGCCAGCAGCCCACTGCCGAAGAACACTGAAGCTTTCTTT.

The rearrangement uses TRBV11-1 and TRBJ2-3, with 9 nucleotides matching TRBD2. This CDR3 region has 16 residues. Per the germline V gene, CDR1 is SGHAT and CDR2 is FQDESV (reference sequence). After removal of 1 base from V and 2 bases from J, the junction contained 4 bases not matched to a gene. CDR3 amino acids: CASSLGWTSDTDTQYF. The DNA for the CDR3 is TGTGCCAGCAGCTTAGGCTGGACTAGCGACACAGATACGCAGTATTTT.

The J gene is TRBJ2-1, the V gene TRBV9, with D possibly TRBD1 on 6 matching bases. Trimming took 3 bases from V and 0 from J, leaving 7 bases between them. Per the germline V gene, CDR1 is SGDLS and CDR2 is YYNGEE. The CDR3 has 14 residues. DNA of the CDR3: TGTGCCAGCAGCGCGGACAGCTCCTACAATGAGCAGTTCTTC. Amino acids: CASSADSSYNEQFF.

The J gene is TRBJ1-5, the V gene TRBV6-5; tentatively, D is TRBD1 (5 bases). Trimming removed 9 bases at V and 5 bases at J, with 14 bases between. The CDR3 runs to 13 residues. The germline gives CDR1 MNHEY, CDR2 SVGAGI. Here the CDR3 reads CASSALGDQPQHF. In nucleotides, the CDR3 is TGTGCCAGTTCCGCCTTAGGGGATCAGCCCCAGCATTTT.